This T cell receptor beta chain was retrieved from a study of T cells in Graves' hyperthyroidism and ophthalmopathy. This clonotype was found many times. Antigen: not known. Those patients with uncontrolled infection, other autoimmune disease, pregnancy or lactation were excluded. The study's findings and limits: The blood repertoire included most of the expanded thyroid clonotypes above 0.001.

There are 12 residues in the CDR3. V dropped 0 bases and J dropped 5 bases, with 5 bases sitting between them. CDR1 and CDR2 (germline): DFQATT, SNEGSKA (reference sequence). Using RNA transcripts as the source, TCR beta CDR3 regions were amplified. During a first-round RT-PCR of the TCR CDR3, the HTBI primer set was used. TCRdb analysed the multiplex PCR reads with MiXCR anew, one entry per CDR3 protein. The sample carries around 250,000 distinct CDR3 sequences, about 14% recorded once. The source of this sequence is a woman in her 40s with Graves' hyperthyroidism that later progressed to Graves' ophthalmopathy. Sample: blood. This rearrangement joins TRBV20-1 to TRBJ2-1; D gene uncertain. CDR3 bases: TGCAGTGCTAGAGACAGTAACAATGAGCAGTTCTTC. This codes for CSARDSNNEQFF.